What follows describes a single TCR beta chain. In its sample, this clone was seen a few times. Its antigen is currently not known. Base qualities are not recorded, but no much larger clone differs from it by a single base. These data are taken from a study of tumor-infiltrating lymphocytes in localized non-small cell lung cancer (dated by TCRdb to about 2021). At the level of the whole study: The cohort included patients whose samples were collected after neoadjuvant chemotherapy, as well as both smokers and never-smokers and several histologies. Resected tumor tissue and uninvolved lung tissue described as non-adjacent to the tumor were contributed by each patient, with both tissues obtained from the same patient. The same patients underwent several integrated assays, with TCR sequencing performed together with flow cytometry, multiplex immunofluorescence, RNA-seq, exome sequencing and proteomics. The overall ICON cohort was composed of under 190 surgical patients with localized non-small cell lung cancer whose tumors were resected. For 50 to 60 patients, immunoSEQ T-cell fraction was compared between paired tumor and uninvolved lung.

General study outcomes and caveats: Because different pieces of the same tissue were used for different assays, technical variation could not be separated from intratumor heterogeneity. Tumor T-cell fraction from TCR sequencing was not associated with recurrence-free survival (p = 0.61). Assay coverage differed among patients according to how much tissue was available, so only a subset of the cohort had TCR sequencing. TCRbeta sequencing supported higher T cell infiltration in tumors than in uninvolved lung tissue, consistent with immunofluorescence CD3 counts. The TCR-derived T-cell fraction showed no difference between the flow cytometry-defined immunotypes IM1 (good prognosis) and IM2 (poor prognosis).

CDR1 and CDR2 are drawn from the germline V gene: KGHSH, LQKENI. The CDR3 runs 16 residues from the cysteine to the phenylalanine. Only the CDR3 part of the read is kept: 48 bases, read in frame from the first base. Trimming removed 3 bases from V and 5 bases from J, leaving 19 bases between the germline ends. The immunoSEQ assay used for TCR sequencing gave the T-cell fraction in both tumor and uninvolved lung tissue. In the source study's methods: For survival analysis, patients were split into high (upper tertile) and low (lower two tertiles) T-cell fraction groups and compared by log-rank test. Paired tumor versus uninvolved lung differences in T-cell fraction were tested with a signed-rank test. This is the immuneACCESS table as TCRdb keeps it, with only in-frame sequences that have V and J called. A part of the clones is gone; compared with another copy, unresolved V genes explain less than half, and the rest is unexplained. V, J and clone size derive from that table, while D and trimming were established from the DNA sequence. This sample lists tens of thousands of clones; approximately 64% were detected once. The ten largest clonotypes hold around 5% of the sample.

ICON enrollment began in early 2016, and the last patient was enrolled in 2018. Fresh tumor and matched uninvolved tissue for in-depth immune analyses, including TCR sequencing, were collected from a subcohort of around 73 patients. TCR sequencing was performed on DNA isolated from bulk tissue, without cell sorting. Sequences were obtained from lung tumor tissue. The sequence was obtained from a human donor with non-small cell lung cancer. The chain is made from TRBV18 and TRBJ1-1; the D gene cannot be resolved reliably. The CDR3 is CASSPGIGSTPTEAFF. Read as DNA, the sequence is TGTGCCAGCTCACCGGGGATAGGCTCGACTCCGACTGAAGCTTTCTTT.